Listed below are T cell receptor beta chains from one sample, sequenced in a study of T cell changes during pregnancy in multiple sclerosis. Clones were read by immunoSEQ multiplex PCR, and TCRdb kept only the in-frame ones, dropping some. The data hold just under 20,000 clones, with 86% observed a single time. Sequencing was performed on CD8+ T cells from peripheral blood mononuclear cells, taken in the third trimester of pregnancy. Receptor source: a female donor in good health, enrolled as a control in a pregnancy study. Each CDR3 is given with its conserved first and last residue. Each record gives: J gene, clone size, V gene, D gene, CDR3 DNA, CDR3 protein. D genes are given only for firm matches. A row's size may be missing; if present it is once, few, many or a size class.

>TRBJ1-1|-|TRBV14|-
TGTGCCAGCAGTCAACGCGGGGGACCCCTGCAAGCTTTCTTT
CASSQRGGPLQAFF
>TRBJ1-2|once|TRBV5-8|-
TGTGCCAGCAGCCACGGGGGGGGCAACTATTATGGCTACACCTTC
CASSHGGGNYYGYTF
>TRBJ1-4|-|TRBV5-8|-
TGTGCCAGCAGCTTAGTCGTGGCTGCCATTAATGAAAAACTGTTTTTT
CASSLVVAAINEKLFF
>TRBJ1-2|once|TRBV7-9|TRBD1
TGTGCCAGCAGCTCCGGACAGGGGCGAGGGGATGGCTACACCTTC
CASSSGQGRGDGYTF
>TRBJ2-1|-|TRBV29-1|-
TGCAGCGGGGGGGAGGAGAATGAGCAGTTCTTC
CSGGEENEQFF
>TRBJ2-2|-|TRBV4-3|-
TGCGCCAGCAGCCAGGGGGCCGCCCTTACCGGGGAGCTGTTTTTT
CASSQGAALTGELFF
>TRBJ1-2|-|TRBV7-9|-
TGTGCCAGCAGTTGGGGGGGGAGCTATGGCTACACCTTC
CASSWGGSYGYTF
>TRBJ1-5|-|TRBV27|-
TGTGCCAGCAGTTTTAGCCTCGGGGAGCCCCAGCATTTT
CASSFSLGEPQHF
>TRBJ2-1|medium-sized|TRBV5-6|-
TGTGCCAGCAGCTTGGGGACAGTGTCCAATGAGCAGTTCTTC
CASSLGTVSNEQFF
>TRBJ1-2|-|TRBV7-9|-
TGTGCCAGCAGCTCGGGGGCTAACTATGGCTACACCTTC
CASSSGANYGYTF
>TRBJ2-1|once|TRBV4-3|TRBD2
TGCGCCAGCAGCCAGGGTATAGCGGGGGGCCTCAATGAGCAGTTCTTC
CASSQGIAGGLNEQFF
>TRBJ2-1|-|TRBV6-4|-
TGTGCCAGCAGCCCTCGGGGGGCGACCGATGAGCAGTTCTTC
CASSPRGATDEQFF
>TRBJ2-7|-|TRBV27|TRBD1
TGTGCCAGCAGTTTTGGGACAGGGCATTACGAGCAGTACTTC
CASSFGTGHYEQYF
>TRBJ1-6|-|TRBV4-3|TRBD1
TGCGCCAGCAGCGTACAGGGGAGCTCCTATAATTCACCCCTCCACTTT
CASSVQGSSYNSPLHF
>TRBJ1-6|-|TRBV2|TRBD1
TGTGCCAGCAGTTCTAGACAGGGCCAAAGCTCCTATAATTCACCCCTCCACTTT
CASSSRQGQSSYNSPLHF
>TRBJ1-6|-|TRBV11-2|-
TGTGCCAGCAGCCGTCAAGGAACAGGGCATAATTCACCCCTCCACTTT
CASSRQGTGHNSPLHF